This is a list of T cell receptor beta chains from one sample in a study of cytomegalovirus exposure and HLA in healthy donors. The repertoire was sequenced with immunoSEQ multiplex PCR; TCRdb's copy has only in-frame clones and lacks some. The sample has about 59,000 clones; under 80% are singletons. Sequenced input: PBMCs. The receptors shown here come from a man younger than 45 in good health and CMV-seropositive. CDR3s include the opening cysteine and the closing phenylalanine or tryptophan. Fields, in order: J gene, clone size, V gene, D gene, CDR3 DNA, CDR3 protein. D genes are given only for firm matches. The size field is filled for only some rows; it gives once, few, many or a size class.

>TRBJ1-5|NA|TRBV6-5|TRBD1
TGTGCCAGCAGCCGACAGGGACTTCAGCCCCAGCATTTT
CASSRQGLQPQHF
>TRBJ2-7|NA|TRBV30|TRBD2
TGTGCCTGGAGGTTCGATGGCGGGGGAGGGGAGCAGTACTTC
CAWRFDGGGGEQYF
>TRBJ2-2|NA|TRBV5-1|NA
TGCGCCAGCAGCTTGGGACAGTCGAACACCGGGGAGCTGTTTTTT
CASSLGQSNTGELFF
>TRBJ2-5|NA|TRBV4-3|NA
TGCGCCAGCAGCCAAGGAAATAGCATGCCCCAGTACTTC
CASSQGNSMPQYF
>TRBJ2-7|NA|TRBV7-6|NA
TGTGCCAGCAGCCGTGAACAGGGCCTGGGAGAGCAGTACTTC
CASSREQGLGEQYF
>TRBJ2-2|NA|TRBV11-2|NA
TGTGCCAGCAGCACCCGGGACACCATCGGGGAGCTGTTTTTT
CASSTRDTIGELFF
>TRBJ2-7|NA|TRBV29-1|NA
TGCAGCGTTGAAGGGGAGACAGGAGCCTACGAGCAGTACTTC
CSVEGETGAYEQYF
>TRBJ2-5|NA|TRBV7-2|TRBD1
TGTGCCAGCAGCCCCCAGACAGGGTGGCAAGAGACCCAGTACTTC
CASSPQTGWQETQYF
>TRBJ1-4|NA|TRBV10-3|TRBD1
TGTGCCATCAGTGATGGGACAGGTAATGAAAAACTGTTTTTT
CAISDGTGNEKLFF
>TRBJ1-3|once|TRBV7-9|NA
TGTGCCAGCAGCTCCACTCAGGGCTCTGGAAACACCATATATTTT
CASSSTQGSGNTIYF
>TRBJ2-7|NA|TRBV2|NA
TGTGCCAGCACCCTGGAGTCCTACGAGCAGTACTTC
CASTLESYEQYF
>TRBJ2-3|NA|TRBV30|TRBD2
TGTGCCTGGAGTCCCGGGGGGGAAGATACGCAGTATTTT
CAWSPGGEDTQYF
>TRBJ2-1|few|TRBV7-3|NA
TGTGCCAGCAGCCCCGATCGACAACGGCAGTTCTTC
CASSPDRQRQFF
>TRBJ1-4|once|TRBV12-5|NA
TGTGCTAGTGGTCCCACAATAGGGGGGGATGAAAAACTGTTTTTT
CASGPTIGGDEKLFF
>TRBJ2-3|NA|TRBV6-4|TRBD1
TGTGCCAGCAGTAAGGGACAGCCCACAGATACGCAGTATTTT
CASSKGQPTDTQYF
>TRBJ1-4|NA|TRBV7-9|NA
TGTGCCAGCAGCTTAGGAACGGGGAATGAAAAACTGTTTTTT
CASSLGTGNEKLFF
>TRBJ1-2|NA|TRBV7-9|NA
TGTGCCAGCAGCTTCTACGGGACATTTAACTATGGCTACACCTTC
CASSFYGTFNYGYTF
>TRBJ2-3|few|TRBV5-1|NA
TGCGCCAGCAGCTTTACATCCAACAGGGACACAGATACGCAGTATTTT
CASSFTSNRDTDTQYF
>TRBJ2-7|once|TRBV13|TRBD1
TGTGCCAGCAGCTCAGGGACAGGGGGTGAGCAGTACTTC
CASSSGTGGEQYF
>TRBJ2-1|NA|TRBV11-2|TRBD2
TGTGCCAGCAGCTTAGATCGGGGGGTGGTAAATGAGCAGTTCTTC
CASSLDRGVVNEQFF
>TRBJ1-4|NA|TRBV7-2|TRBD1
TGTGCCAGCAGCTCGGGACAGGGAGGGCGAGAAAAACTGTTTTTT
CASSSGQGGREKLFF
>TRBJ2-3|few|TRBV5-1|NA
TGCGCCAGCAGCTTTGATACAGGGGAGGCAGATACGCAGTATTTT
CASSFDTGEADTQYF
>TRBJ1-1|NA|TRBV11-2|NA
TGTGCCAGCAGCTTTGCTCGGGGGGCCACTGAAGCTTTCTTT
CASSFARGATEAFF
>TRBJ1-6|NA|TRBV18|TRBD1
TGTGCCAGCTCACGATCGACAGGGGAAGAATCACCCCTCCACTTT
CASSRSTGEESPLHF
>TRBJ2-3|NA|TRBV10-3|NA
TGTGCCATCAGTGAGTCGTTGGTAGCGGCGGCGGTCACAGATACGCAGTATTTT
CAISESLVAAAVTDTQYF
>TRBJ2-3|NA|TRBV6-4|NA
TGTGCCAGCAGTGACTCCCTGGGGGCTACAGATACGCAGTATTTT
CASSDSLGATDTQYF
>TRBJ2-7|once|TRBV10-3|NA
TGTGCCATCAGGAAGGACACTTCATCCTACGAGCAGTACTTC
CAIRKDTSSYEQYF
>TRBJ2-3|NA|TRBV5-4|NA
TGTGCCAGCAGCTTGGTCACAGGTAGCACAGATACGCAGTATTTT
CASSLVTGSTDTQYF
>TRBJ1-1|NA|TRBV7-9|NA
TGTGCCAGCAGGCTAGGGGACACTGAAGCTTTCTTT
CASRLGDTEAFF
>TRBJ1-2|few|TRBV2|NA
TGTGCCAGCAGGGGGGGGTCGTGGGGCTACACCTTC
CASRGGSWGYTF
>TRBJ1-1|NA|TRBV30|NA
TGTGCCTGGACGTGGAACACTGAAGCTTTCTTT
CAWTWNTEAFF
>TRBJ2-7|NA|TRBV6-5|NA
TGTGCCAGCAGTTACGTGAGGGACACTTCCTACGAGCAGTACTTC
CASSYVRDTSYEQYF
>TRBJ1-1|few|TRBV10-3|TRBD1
TGTGCCATCAGTGAGGCCCTTGTAACCAGGGGGCTTAAGACTGAAGCTTTCTTT
CAISEALVTRGLKTEAFF
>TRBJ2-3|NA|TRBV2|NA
TGTGCCAGCACAAAAAGCGCACGTAGCACAGATACGCAGTATTTT
CASTKSARSTDTQYF
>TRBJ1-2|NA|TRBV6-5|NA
TGTGCCAGCAGTTACTCCGCGGGGAGTCGGGGCTACACCTTC
CASSYSAGSRGYTF
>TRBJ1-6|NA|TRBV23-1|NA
TGCGCCAGCGTTAGTCCCCAAAATTCACCCCTCCACTTT
CASVSPQNSPLHF
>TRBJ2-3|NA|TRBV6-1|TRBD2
TGTGCCAGCCCGGCTAGCGGGGGGTCGACAGATACGCAGTATTTT
CASPASGGSTDTQYF
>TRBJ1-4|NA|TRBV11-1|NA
TGTGCCAGCGGCCAAGAGGCCCCATATGAAAAACTGTTTTTT
CASGQEAPYEKLFF
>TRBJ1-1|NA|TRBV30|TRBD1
TGTGCCTGGAGTGTTCCGGGGCAGGGGGTATTCACTGAAGCTTTCTTT
CAWSVPGQGVFTEAFF
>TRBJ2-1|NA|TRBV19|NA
TGTGCCAGTAGTATCCTTTACAATGAGCAGTTCTTC
CASSILYNEQFF
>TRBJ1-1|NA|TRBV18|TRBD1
TGTGCCAGCTCACCAGTCCGGGACAGTAACACTGAAGCTTTCTTT
CASSPVRDSNTEAFF
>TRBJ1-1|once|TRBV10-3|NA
TGTGCCATCAGCGCTGGACAAGTCACTGAAGCTTTCTTT
CAISAGQVTEAFF
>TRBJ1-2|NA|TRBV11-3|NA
TGTGCCAGCAGCCAGGGCTACACCTTC
CASSQGYTF
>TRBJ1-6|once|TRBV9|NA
TGTGCCAGCAGCGGACCCGGGAGCTCCTATAATTCACCCCTCCACTTT
CASSGPGSSYNSPLHF
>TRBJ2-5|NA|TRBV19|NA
TGTGCCAGTAGTCCTATAGGGGTGTGGGAGACCCAGTACTTC
CASSPIGVWETQYF
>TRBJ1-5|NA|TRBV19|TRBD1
TGTGCCAGTAGTATAGATCAGGGGGCGGGTCAGCCCCAGCATTTT
CASSIDQGAGQPQHF
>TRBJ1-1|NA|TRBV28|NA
TGTGCCAGCAGCCGACTGGGGAGGGAGGACACTGAAGCTTTCTTT
CASSRLGREDTEAFF
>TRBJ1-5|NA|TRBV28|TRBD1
TGTGCCAGCAGCTTAAGGGGACAGGGGGCGAGGCAGCCCCAGCATTTT
CASSLRGQGARQPQHF
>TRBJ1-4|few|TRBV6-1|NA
TGTGCCAGCAGGCCCCTTGATCGGTCGGATGAAAAACTGTTTTTT
CASRPLDRSDEKLFF
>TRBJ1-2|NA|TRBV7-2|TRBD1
TGTGCCAGCACCTTTCGGGACAGGGGTAACTATGGCTACACCTTC
CASTFRDRGNYGYTF
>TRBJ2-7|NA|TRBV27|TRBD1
TGTGCCAGCAGGACCCGGGGACAGCGATACTCCTACGAGCAGTACTTC
CASRTRGQRYSYEQYF
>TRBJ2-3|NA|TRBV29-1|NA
TGCAGCGTTGATAGTGGGCCGAGCACAGATACGCAGTATTTT
CSVDSGPSTDTQYF
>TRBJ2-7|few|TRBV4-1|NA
TGCGCCAGCAGCCAAAGTGGCAGCTCCTACGAGCAGTACTTC
CASSQSGSSYEQYF
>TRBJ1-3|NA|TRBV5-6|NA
TGTGCCAGCAGCTCAGTTTCCTCTGGAAACACCATATATTTT
CASSSVSSGNTIYF
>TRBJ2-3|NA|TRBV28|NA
TGTGCCAGCAGTTTAAAGGGGCCCACAGATACGCAGTATTTT
CASSLKGPTDTQYF